In this sample, the clone carrying this T cell receptor (beta chain) turned up a few times. Germline CDR1 SNHLY, CDR2 FYNNEI. V lost 0 bases and J lost 13, with 7 bases in between. This CDR3 is 12 amino acids long. The data originate from a study of identical twins' blood T cells. TCRdb reanalysed the 5' RACE reads using MiXCR and keeps one entry per CDR3 protein. The data hold hundreds of thousands of distinct CDR3 sequences, with about 28% observed a single time. What was sequenced was PBMCs. The TCR sequence derives from a woman aged 18 to 55 in good health. The chain links TRBV2 to TRBJ1-6; possible D gene TRBD1, 5 bases. The CDR3 sequence is CASSEAGAPLHF. The CDR3 DNA reads TGTGCCAGCAGTGAAGCAGGGGCCCCCCTCCACTTT. The whole variable domain, remainder taken from reference TRBV2 and TRBJ1-6, is EPEVTQTPSHQVTQMGQEVILRCVPISNHLYFYWYRQILGQKVEFLVSFYNNEISEKSEIFDDQFSVERPDGSNFTLKIRSTKLEDSAMYFCASSEAGAPLHFGNGTRLTVT.